This TCR beta chain was sequenced during a study of patients and donors after allogeneic stem cell transplantation. MiXCR, applied by TCRdb to the RT-PCR reads, yields one record per CDR3 protein. The sample lists fewer than 2,000 distinct CDR3 sequences, over 15% occurring once. This CDR3 has 14 residues. The germline V gene has CDR1 LGHDT and CDR2 YNNKEL (reference sequence). V was trimmed by 2 bases and J by 1 base, leaving 8 bases between them. By share of the sample, this clonotype is medium-sized. The genes are TRBV3-1 and TRBJ1-1; D call uncertain. The sequenced sample consisted of blood, either unsorted or a sorted T cell fraction (not recorded which). The clonotype originates from a human donor who was either an allogeneic HSCT recipient or a stem cell or donor lymphocyte infusion donor (not recorded which). It is not recorded whose cells these are; they may come from a transplant donor. In DNA, the CDR3 is TGTGCCAGCAGCCAACCTTTAAAGAACACTGAAGCTTTCTTT. Translated, it gives CASSQPLKNTEAFF.